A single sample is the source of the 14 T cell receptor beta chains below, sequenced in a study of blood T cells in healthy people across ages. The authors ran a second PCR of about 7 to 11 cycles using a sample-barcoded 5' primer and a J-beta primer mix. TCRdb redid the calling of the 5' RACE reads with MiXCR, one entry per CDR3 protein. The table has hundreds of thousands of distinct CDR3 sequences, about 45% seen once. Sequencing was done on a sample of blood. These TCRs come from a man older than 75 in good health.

The CDR3 region is CATSPRDSTYEQYF. DNA of the CDR3: TGTGCCACCAGTCCTCGAGACAGCACCTACGAGCAGTACTTC. This sequence joins TRBV24-1 and TRBJ2-7, with D tentatively TRBD1 (5 bases). V was trimmed by 6 bases and J by 2 bases, leaving 13 bases between them. The CDR3 contains 14 residues. Germline V gene data show CDR1 as KGHDR and CDR2 as SFDVKD.

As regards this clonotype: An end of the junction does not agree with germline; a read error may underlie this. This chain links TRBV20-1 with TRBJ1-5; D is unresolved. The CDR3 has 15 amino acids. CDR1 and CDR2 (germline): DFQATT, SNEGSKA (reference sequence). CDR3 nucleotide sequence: TGCAGTGCTAGAGGAGGCCAGAGTAGCCATCAGCCCCAGCATTTT. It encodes CSARGGQSSHQPQHF.

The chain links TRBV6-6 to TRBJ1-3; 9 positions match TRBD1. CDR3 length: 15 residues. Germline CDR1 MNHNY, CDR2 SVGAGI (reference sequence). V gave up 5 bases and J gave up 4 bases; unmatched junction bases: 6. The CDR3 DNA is TGTGCCAGCAGTCGGGACAGGGCGAGGGGAAACACCATATATTTT. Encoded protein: CASSRDRARGNTIYF.

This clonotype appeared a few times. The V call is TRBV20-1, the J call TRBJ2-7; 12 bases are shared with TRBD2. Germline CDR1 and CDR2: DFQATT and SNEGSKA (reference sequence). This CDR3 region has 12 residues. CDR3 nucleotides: TGCAAGACTAGCGGGAGCTCATACGAGCAGTACTTC. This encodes CKTSGSSYEQYF.

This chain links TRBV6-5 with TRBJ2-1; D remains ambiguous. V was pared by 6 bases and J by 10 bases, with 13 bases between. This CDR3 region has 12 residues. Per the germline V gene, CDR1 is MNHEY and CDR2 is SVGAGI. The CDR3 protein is CASSLRFGEQFF. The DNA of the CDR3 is TGTGCCAGCAGCCTTCGATTCGGAGAGCAGTTCTTC.

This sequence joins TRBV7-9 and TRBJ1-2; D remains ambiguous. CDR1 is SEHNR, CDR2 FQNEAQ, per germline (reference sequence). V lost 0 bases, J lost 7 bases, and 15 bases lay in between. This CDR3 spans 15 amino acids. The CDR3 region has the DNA TGTGCCAGCAGCTTAGCGACAAGTCACCCCTTTGGCTACACCTTC. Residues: CASSLATSHPFGYTF.

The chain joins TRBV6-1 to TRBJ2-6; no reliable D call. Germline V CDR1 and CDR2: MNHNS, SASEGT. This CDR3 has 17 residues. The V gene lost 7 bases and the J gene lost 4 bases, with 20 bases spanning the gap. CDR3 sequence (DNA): TGTGCCAGCACCCTAGACGTAGGGTCAGCCGGGGCCAACGTCCTGACTTTC. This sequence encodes CASTLDVGSAGANVLTF.

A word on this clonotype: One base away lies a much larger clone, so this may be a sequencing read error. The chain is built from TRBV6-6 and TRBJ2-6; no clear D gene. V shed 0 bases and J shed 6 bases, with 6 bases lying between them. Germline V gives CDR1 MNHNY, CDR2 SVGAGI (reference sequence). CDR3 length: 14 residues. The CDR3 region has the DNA TGTGCCAGCAGTTACTCGGCTGAGGCCAACGTCCTGACTTTC. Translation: CASSYSAEANVLTF.

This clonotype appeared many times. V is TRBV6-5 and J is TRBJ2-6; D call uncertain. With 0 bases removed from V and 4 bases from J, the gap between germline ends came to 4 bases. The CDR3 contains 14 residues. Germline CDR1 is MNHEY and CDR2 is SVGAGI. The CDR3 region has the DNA TGTGCCAGCAGTTACTCTAGCGGGGCCAACGTCCTGACTTTC. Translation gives CASSYSSGANVLTF.

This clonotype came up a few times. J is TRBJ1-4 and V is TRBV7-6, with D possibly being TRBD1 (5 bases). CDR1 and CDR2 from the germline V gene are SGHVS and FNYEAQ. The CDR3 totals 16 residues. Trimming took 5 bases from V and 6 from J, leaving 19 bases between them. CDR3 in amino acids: CASSVGLRGQDEKLFF. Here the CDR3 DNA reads TGTGCCAGCAGCGTGGGGCTCCGCGGTCAGGATGAAAAACTGTTTTTT. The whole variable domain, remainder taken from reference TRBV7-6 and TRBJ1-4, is GAGVSQSPRYKVTKRGQDVALRCDPISGHVSLYWYRQALGQGPEFLTYFNYEAQQDKSGLPNDRFSAERPEGSISTLTIQRTEQRDSAMYRCASSVGLRGQDEKLFFGSGTQLSVL.

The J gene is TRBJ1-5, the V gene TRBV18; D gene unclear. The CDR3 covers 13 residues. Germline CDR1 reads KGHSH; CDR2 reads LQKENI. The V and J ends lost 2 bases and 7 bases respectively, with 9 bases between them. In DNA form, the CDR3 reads TGTGCCAGCTCACCAATCAGTGACCAGCCCCAGCATTTT. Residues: CASSPISDQPQHF.

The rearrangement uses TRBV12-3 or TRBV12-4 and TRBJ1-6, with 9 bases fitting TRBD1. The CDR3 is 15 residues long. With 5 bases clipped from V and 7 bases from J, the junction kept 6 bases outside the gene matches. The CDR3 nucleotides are TGTGCCAGCAGTCTGACAGGGGGTGACAATTCACCCCTCCACTTT. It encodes CASSLTGGDNSPLHF.

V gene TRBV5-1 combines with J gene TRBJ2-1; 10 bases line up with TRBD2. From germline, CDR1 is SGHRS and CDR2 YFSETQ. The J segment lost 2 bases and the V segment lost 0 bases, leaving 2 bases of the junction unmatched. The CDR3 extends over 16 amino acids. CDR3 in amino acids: CASSLDSGGAYNEQFF. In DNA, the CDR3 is TGCGCCAGCAGCTTGGACAGCGGGGGGGCCTACAATGAGCAGTTCTTC.

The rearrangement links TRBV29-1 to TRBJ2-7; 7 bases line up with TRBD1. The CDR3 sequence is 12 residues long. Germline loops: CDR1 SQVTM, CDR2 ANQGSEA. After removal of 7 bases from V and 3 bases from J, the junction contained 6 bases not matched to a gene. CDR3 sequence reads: CSAGQADYEQYF. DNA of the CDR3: TGCAGCGCTGGACAGGCGGACTACGAGCAGTACTTC.